This record looks at one T cell receptor (beta chain) sequence and its context. Its antigen is undetermined. PCR employed 60 Vbeta and 13 Jbeta primers. Libraries were prepared by immunoSEQ multiplex PCR; TCRdb keeps only in-frame clonotypes and omits some of them. This table holds roughly 180,000 clones, 70% to 90% found once. The sample is drawn from a study of cytomegalovirus exposure and HLA in healthy donors. Looked up from germline, CDR1 is MNHEY and CDR2 is SMNVEV (reference sequence). The CDR3 sequence is 14 residues long. The V end lost 6 bases, the J end lost 6 bases, and 15 bases lay between the germline ends. Findings of the study overall: Presence/absence analyses assumed roughly uniform sequencing depth across donors, which may not hold. Differences between HLA loci emerged in a later analysis of TCR association rates, with DRB1 most and HLA-C fewest. CMV serostatus was the sole immune exposure data available.

This TCR was sampled from a man younger than 35 in good health and CMV-seropositive. Material: PBMCs. V is TRBV27 and J is TRBJ1-5, with D possibly TRBD1 on 6 matching bases. DNA for the CDR3: TGTGCCAGCAGGAAAACAGGGCTCGCTCAGCCCCAGCATTTT. It yields the protein CASRKTGLAQPQHF.